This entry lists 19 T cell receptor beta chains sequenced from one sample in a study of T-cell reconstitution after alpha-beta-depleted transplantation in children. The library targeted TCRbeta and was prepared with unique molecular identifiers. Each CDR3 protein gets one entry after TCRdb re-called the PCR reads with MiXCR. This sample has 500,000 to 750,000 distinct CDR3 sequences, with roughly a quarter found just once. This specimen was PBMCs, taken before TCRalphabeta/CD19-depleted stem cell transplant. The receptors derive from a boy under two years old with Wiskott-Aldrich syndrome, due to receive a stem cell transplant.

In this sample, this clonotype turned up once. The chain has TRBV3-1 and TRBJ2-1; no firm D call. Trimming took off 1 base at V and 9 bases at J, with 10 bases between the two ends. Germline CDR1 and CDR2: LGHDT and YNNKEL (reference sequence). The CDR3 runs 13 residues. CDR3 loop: CASSQVLATEQFF. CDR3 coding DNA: TGTGCCAGCAGCCAAGTGCTCGCGACTGAGCAGTTCTTC.

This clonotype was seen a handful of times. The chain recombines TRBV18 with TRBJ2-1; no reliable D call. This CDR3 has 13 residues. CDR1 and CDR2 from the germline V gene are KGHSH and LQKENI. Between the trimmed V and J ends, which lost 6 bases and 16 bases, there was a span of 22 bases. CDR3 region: CASSEPISERFFF. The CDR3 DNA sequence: TGTGCCAGCTCCGAACCGATTTCAGAACGATTCTTCTTC.

CDR3 bases: TGCGCCAGCAGCTTGGAAGGCGGGAGGGCCCGGGAGACCCAGTACTTC. Translation gives CASSLEGGRARETQYF. This rearrangement joins TRBV5-1 to TRBJ2-5; 9 nucleotides align to TRBD2. The CDR3 loop spans 16 amino acids. The germline V gene has CDR1 SGHRS and CDR2 YFSETQ. The J segment lost 5 bases and the V segment lost 0 bases, leaving 8 bases of the junction unmatched.

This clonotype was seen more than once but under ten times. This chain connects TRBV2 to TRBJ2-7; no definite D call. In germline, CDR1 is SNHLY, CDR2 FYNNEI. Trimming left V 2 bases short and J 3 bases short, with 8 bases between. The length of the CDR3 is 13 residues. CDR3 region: CASSERTFYEQYF. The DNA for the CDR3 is TGTGCCAGCAGTGAACGCACGTTCTACGAGCAGTACTTC.

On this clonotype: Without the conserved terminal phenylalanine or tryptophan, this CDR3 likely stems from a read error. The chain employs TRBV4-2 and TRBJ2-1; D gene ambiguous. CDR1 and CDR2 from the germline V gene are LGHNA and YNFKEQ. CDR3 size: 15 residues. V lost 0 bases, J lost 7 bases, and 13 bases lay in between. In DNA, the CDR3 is TGTGCCAGCAGCCAAGACCCCATAGATGAGAATGAGCAGTTCTCC. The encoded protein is CASSQDPIDENEQFS.

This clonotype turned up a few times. DNA for the CDR3: TGCGCCAGCAGCCATGCAGCGGGAGGGCCGGGCACCGGGGAGCTGTTTTTT. This gives the protein CASSHAAGGPGTGELFF. The rearrangement joins TRBV4-1 to TRBJ2-2, with 10 positions matching TRBD2. This CDR3 contains 17 residues. V lost 3 bases to trimming and J lost 4 bases; unmatched junction nucleotides: 8. Germline CDR1 reads MGHRA; CDR2 reads YSYEKL.

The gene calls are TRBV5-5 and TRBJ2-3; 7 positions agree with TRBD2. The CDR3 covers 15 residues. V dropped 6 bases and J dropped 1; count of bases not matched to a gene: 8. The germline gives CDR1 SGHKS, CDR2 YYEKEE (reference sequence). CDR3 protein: CASTEAGSRTDTQYF. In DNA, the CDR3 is TGTGCCAGCACCGAAGCGGGGTCTCGCACAGATACGCAGTATTTT.

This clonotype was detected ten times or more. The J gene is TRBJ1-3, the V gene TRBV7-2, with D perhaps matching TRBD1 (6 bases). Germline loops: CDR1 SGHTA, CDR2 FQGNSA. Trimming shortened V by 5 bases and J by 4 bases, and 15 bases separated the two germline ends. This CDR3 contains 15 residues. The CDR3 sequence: CASSPRRGPGNTIYF. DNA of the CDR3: TGTGCCAGCAGCCCCCGACGGGGGCCCGGAAACACCATATATTTT.

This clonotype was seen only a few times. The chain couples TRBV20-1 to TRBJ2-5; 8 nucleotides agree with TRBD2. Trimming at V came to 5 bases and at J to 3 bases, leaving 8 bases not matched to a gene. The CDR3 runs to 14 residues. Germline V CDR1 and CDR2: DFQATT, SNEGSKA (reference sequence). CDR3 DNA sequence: TGCAGTGCTGTAGCAGGAGCGGGAGAAGAGACCCAGTACTTC. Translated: CSAVAGAGEETQYF.

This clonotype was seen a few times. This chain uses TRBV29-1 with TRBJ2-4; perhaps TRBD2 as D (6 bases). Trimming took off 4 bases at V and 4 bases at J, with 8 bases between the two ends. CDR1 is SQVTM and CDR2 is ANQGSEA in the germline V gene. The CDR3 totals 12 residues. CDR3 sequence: CSVGLEKNIQYF. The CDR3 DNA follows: TGCAGCGTTGGACTAGAAAAAAACATTCAGTACTTC.

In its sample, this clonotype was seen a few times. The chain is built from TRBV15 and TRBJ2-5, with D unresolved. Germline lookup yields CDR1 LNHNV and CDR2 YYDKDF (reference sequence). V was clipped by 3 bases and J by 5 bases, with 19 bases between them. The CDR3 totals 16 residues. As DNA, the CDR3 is TGTGCCACCAGCAGCAGCCTCGGCCCATCCGGGGAGACCCAGTACTTC. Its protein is CATSSSLGPSGETQYF.

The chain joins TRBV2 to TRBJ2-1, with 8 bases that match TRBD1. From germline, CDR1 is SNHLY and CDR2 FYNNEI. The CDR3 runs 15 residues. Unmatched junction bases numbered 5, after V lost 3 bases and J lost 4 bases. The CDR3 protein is CASSDQGASYNEQFF. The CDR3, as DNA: TGTGCCAGCAGTGACCAGGGGGCGAGTTACAATGAGCAGTTCTTC.

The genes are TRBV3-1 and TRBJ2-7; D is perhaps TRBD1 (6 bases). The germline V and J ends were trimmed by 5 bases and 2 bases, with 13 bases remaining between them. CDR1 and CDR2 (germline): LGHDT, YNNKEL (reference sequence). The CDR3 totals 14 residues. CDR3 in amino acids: CASSSTGTTYEQYF. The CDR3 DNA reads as TGTGCCAGCAGCTCGACCGGGACAACCTACGAGCAGTACTTC.

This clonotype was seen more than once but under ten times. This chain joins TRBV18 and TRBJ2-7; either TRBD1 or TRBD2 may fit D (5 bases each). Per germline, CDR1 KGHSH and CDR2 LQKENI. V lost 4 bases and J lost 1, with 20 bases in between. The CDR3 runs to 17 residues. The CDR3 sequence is CASSRSVGAGSSYEQYF. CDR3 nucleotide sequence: TGTGCCAGCTCACGATCGGTCGGGGCAGGGTCGTCCTACGAGCAGTACTTC.

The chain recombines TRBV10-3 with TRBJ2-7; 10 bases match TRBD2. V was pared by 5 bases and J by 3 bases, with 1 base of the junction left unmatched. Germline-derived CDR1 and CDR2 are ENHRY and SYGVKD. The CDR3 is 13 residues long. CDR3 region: CAISTSGNYEQYF. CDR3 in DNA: TGTGCCATCAGTACTAGCGGGAACTACGAGCAGTACTTC.

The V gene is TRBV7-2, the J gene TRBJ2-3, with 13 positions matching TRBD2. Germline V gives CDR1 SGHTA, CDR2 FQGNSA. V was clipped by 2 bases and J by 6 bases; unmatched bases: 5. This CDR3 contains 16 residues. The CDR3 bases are TGTGCCAGCAGCTTAAAACTAGCGGGGGGGCGGGATACGCAGTATTTT. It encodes CASSLKLAGGRDTQYF.

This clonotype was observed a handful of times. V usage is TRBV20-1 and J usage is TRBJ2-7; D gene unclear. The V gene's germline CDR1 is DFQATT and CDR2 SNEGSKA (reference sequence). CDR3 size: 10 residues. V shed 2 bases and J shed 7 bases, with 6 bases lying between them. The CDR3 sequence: CSARLGEQYF. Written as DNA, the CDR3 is TGCAGTGCTAGACTGGGGGAGCAGTACTTC.

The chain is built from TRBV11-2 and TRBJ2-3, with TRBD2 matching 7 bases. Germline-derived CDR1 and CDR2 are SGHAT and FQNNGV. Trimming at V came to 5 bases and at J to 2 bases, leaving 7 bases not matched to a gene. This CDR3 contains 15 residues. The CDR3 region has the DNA TGTGCCAGCAGCGACCTAGCGGCCAACACAGATACGCAGTATTTT. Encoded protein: CASSDLAANTDTQYF.

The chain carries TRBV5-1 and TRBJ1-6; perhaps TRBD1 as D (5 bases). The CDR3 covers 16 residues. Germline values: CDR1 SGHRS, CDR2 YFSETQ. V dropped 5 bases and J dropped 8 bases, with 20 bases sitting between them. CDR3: CASSPDPGGGYSPLHF. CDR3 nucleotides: TGCGCCAGCAGTCCTGATCCCGGGGGGGGTTATTCACCCCTCCACTTT. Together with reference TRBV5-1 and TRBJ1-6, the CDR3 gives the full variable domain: KAGVTQTPRYLIKTRGQQVTLSCSPISGHRSVSWYQQTPGQGLQFLFEYFSETQRNKGNFPGRFSGRQFSNSRSEMNVSTLELGDSALYLCASSPDPGGGYSPLHFGNGTRLTVT.